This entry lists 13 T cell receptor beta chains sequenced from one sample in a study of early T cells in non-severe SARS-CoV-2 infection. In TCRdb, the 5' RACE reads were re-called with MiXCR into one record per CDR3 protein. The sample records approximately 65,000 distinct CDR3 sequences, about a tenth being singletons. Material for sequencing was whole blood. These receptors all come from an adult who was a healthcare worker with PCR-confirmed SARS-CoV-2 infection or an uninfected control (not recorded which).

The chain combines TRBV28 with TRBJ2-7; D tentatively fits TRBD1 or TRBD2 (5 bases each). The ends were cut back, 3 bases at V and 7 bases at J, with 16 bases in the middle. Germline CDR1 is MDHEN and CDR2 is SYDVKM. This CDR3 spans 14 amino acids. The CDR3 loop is CASSLGDSRVEQYF. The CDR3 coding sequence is TGTGCCAGCAGTTTGGGAGACAGCCGTGTGGAGCAGTACTTC.

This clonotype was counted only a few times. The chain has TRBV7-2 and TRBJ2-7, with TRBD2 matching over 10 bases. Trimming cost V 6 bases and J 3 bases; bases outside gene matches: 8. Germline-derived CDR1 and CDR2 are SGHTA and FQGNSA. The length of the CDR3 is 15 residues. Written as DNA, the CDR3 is TGTGCCAGCAGGGGACCTAGCGGGAGTGTCTACGAGCAGTACTTC. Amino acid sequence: CASRGPSGSVYEQYF.

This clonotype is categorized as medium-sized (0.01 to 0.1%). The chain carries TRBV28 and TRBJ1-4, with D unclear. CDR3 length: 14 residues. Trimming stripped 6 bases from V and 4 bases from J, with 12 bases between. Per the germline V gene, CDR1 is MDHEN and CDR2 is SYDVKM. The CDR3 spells CASRSHTNNEKLFF. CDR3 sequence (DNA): TGTGCCAGCAGATCTCACACCAATAATGAAAAACTGTTTTTT.

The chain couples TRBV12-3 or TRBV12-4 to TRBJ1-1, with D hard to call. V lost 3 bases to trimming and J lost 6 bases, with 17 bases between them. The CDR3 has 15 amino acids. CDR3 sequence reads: CASSFPLGRSPEAFF. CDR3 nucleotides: TGTGCCAGCAGTTTCCCTTTGGGCAGATCCCCTGAAGCTTTCTTT.

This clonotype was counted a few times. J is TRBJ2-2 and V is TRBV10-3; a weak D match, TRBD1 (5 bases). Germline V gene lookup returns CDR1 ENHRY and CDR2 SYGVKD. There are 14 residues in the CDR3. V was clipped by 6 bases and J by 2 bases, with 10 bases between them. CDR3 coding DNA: TGTGCCATCAGAGACAGAGACAACACCGGGGAGCTGTTTTTT. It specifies CAIRDRDNTGELFF.

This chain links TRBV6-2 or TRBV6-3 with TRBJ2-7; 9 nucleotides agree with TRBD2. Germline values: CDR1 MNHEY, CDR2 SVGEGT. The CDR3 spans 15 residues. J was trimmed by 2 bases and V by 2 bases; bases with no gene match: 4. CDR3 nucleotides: TGTGCCAGCAGTTACAGGGGACTAGCCACCTACGAGCAGTACTTC. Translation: CASSYRGLATYEQYF.

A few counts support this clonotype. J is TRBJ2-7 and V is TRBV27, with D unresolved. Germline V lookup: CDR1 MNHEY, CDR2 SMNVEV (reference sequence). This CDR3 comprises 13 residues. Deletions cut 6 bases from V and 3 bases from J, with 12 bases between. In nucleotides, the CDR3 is TGTGCCAGCAGCTCGACTCCGGGCTACGAGCAGTACTTC. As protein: CASSSTPGYEQYF.

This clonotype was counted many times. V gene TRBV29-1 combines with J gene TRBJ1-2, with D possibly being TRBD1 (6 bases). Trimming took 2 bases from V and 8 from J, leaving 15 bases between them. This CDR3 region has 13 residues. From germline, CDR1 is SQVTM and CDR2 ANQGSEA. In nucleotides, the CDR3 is TGCAGCGTTGAAAGGGCCCCAGGGGAGGGCTACACCTTC. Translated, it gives CSVERAPGEGYTF. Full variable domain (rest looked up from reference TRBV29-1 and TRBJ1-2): SAVISQKPSRDICQRGTSLTIQCQVDSQVTMMFWYRQQPGQSLTLIATANQGSEATYESGFVIDKFPISRPNLTFSTLTVSNMSPEDSSIYLCSVERAPGEGYTFGSGTRLTVV.

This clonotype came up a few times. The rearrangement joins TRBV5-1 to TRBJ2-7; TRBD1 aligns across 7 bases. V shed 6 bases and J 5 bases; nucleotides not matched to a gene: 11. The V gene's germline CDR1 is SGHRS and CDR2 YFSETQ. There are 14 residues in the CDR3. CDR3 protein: CASTPGTANDEQYF. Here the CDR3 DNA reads TGCGCCAGCACCCCGGGGACAGCGAACGACGAGCAGTACTTC. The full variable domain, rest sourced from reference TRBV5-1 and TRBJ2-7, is KAGVTQTPRYLIKTRGQQVTLSCSPISGHRSVSWYQQTPGQGLQFLFEYFSETQRNKGNFPGRFSGRQFSNSRSEMNVSTLELGDSALYLCASTPGTANDEQYFGPGTRLTVT.

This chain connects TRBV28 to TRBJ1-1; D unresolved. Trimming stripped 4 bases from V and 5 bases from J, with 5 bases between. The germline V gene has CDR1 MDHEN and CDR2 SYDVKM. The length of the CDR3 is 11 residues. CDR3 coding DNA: TGTGCCAGCAGTTCCCGAACTGAAGCTTTCTTT. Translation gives CASSSRTEAFF.

As DNA, the CDR3 is TGTGCCAGCAGATTAGGGACAGGCACTGAAGCTTTCTTT. As protein: CASRLGTGTEAFF. The rearrangement uses TRBV28 and TRBJ1-1; 8 bases line up with TRBD1. This CDR3 is 13 amino acids long. J lost 4 bases, V lost 6 bases, and 4 bases had no gene match. From germline, CDR1 is MDHEN and CDR2 SYDVKM. Full variable domain (missing parts from reference TRBV28 and TRBJ1-1): DVKVTQSSRYLVKRTGEKVFLECVQDMDHENMFWYRQDPGLGLRLIYFSYDVKMKEKGDIPEGYSVSREKKERFSLILESASTNQTSMYLCASRLGTGTEAFFGQGTRLTVV.

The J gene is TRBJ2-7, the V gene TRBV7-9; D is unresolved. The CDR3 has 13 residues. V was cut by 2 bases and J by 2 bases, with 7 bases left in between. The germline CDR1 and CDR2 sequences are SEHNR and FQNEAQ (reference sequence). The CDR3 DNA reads TGTGCCAGCAGCTTAAGTACGGCCTACGAGCAGTACTTC. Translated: CASSLSTAYEQYF.

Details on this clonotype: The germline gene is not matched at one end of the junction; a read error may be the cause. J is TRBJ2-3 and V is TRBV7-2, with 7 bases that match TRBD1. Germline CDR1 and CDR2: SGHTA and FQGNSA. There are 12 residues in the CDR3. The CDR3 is CASSLFEPGQIF. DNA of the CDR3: TGTGCCAGCAGCTTGTTCGAACCGGGACAGATTTTT.